These 8 T cell receptor beta chains share one sample of origin, sequenced in a study of T cell changes during pregnancy in multiple sclerosis. Sequencing was performed with immunoSEQ multiplex PCR; in TCRdb, only in-frame clones are kept and a portion is missing. In the table there are more than 80,000 clones, under 95% of which are singletons. The sequencing here drew on peripheral blood, taken before pregnancy. The receptors here all came from a female donor with multiple sclerosis, enrolled in a pregnancy study.

The chain uses TRBV30 and TRBJ1-4, with 7 bases fitting TRBD1. The germline CDR1 and CDR2 sequences are GTSNPN and SVGIG (reference sequence). This CDR3 spans 14 amino acids. V was pared by 3 bases and J by 3 bases, with 4 bases of the junction left unmatched. CDR3 loop: CAWRWGQPNEKLFF. For the CDR3, the DNA is TGTGCCTGGAGGTGGGGACAGCCTAATGAAAAACTGTTTTTT.

The chain has TRBV2 and TRBJ2-3; D is unresolved. From germline, CDR1 is SNHLY and CDR2 FYNNEI. Trimming took 5 bases from V and 2 from J, leaving 2 bases between them. This CDR3 contains 11 residues. The CDR3 DNA sequence: TGTGCCAGCAGTCTCACAGATACGCAGTATTTT. Translating it yields CASSLTDTQYF.

DNA for the CDR3: TGTGCCAGCAGCTTAGCGGGAGCCCTGTACAATGAGCAGTTCTTC. Translating it yields CASSLAGALYNEQFF. The genes are TRBV6-5 and TRBJ2-1; 9 bases align to TRBD2. The trim removed 6 bases at V and 4 bases at J, leaving 7 bases unmatched. Germline V gene data show CDR1 as MNHEY and CDR2 as SVGAGI. This CDR3 spans 15 amino acids.

This clone was seen just once. The chain carries TRBV13 and TRBJ1-1; tentatively, D is TRBD1 (6 bases). This CDR3 spans 14 amino acids. Looked up from germline, CDR1 is PRHDT and CDR2 is FYEKMQ (reference sequence). V lost 3 bases and J lost 3, with 11 bases in between. CDR3 region: CASSLGGAHTEAFF. The CDR3 DNA reads TGTGCCAGCAGCTTGGGGGGGGCCCACACTGAAGCTTTCTTT.

The V gene is TRBV28, the J gene TRBJ1-1; D gene ambiguous. The germline V gene has CDR1 MDHEN and CDR2 SYDVKM. The CDR3 has 14 residues. V lost 7 bases to trimming and J lost 8 bases, with 20 bases between them. CDR3 region: CASTSPTQAKEAFF. The CDR3 DNA follows: TGTGCCAGCACCTCTCCAACGCAGGCTAAAGAAGCTTTCTTT.

This chain uses TRBV15 with TRBJ1-1; D is unclear. Germline V CDR1 and CDR2: LNHNV, YYDKDF (reference sequence). This CDR3 region has 15 residues. V lost 1 base and J lost 3, with 12 bases in between. CDR3 bases: TGTGCCACCAGCAGAGTAGCCAGTGCGTACACTGAAGCTTTCTTT. It specifies CATSRVASAYTEAFF.

The CDR3: CASSRDRGLQETQYF. As DNA, the CDR3 is TGTGCCAGCAGCCGCGACAGGGGGCTCCAAGAGACCCAGTACTTC. This chain uses TRBV7-2 with TRBJ2-5; 10 positions agree with TRBD1. CDR1 is SGHTA, CDR2 FQGNSA, per germline. After removal of 5 bases from V and 1 base from J, the junction contained 4 bases not matched to a gene. The CDR3 is made up of 15 amino acids. Filled out from reference TRBV7-2 and TRBJ2-5, the complete variable domain reads GAGVSQSPSNKVTEKGKDVELRCDPISGHTALYWYRQSLGQGLEFLIYFQGNSAPDKSGLPSDRFSAERTGGSVSTLTIQRTQQEDSAVYLCASSRDRGLQETQYFGPGTRLLVL.

This chain connects TRBV11-3 to TRBJ2-5; possible D gene TRBD2, 6 bases. Germline CDR1 SGHNT, CDR2 YENEEA. This CDR3 has 15 amino acids. With 5 bases removed from V and 3 bases from J, the gap between germline ends came to 16 bases. Written as DNA, the CDR3 is TGTGCCAGCAGCGCGTTACAAGCGGGTGAAGAGACCCAGTACTTC. Translation gives CASSALQAGEETQYF.